This T cell receptor beta chain originates from a study of blood T cell repertoires in COVID-19. With V trimmed by 0 bases and J by 4 bases, 9 bases remained unmatched. The CDR3 length is 17 residues. Per germline, CDR1 MNHNS and CDR2 SASEGT. Here immunoSEQ multiplex PCR was the method, and the copy in TCRdb shows in-frame clones only, minus some. The table has 300,000 to 500,000 clones, roughly 88% seen once. V and J are TRBV6-1 and TRBJ2-4; 7 bases are shared with TRBD1. Sequences were obtained from PBMCs or T cells enriched from blood (not recorded which). The receptor's source is a woman in her thirties or forties with acute COVID-19. DNA of the CDR3: TGTGCCAGCAGTGAAGCGGGGACAGTAGGTACAAAAAACATTCAGTACTTC. Translated: CASSEAGTVGTKNIQYF.